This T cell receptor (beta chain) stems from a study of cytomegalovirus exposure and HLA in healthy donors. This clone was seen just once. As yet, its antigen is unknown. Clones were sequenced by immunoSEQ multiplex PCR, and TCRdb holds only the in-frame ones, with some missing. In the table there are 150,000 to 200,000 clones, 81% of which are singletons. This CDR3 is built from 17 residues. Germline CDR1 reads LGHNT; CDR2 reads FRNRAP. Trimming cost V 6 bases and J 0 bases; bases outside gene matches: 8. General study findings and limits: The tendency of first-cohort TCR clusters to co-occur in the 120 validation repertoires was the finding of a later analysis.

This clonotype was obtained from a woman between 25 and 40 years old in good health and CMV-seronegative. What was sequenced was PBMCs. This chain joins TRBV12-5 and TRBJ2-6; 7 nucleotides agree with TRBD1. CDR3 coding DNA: TGTGCTAGTGGACCACAGGGGCGCCTCTCTGGGGCCAACGTCCTGACTTTC. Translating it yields CASGPQGRLSGANVLTF.